The present T cell receptor (beta chain) was sequenced within a study of blood T cells in healthy people across ages. Study-level information: Per two T cells, about one barcoded beta molecule was captured through template switching.

The sample holds many counts of this clonotype. What it binds is unknown. Germline V CDR1 and CDR2: SGHTA, FQGNSA. CDR3 length equals 19 residues. V lost 3 bases and J lost 0, with 21 bases in between. Study findings and constraints: Diversity of TCR beta correlated strongly with naive T cell percentage. A roughly linear fall in TCR beta diversity per million T cells was seen with increasing age. Both higher diversity and more naive CD4+ cells marked long-lived donors when set against aged donors.

The second PCR ran about 6 to 12 cycles with a sample-barcoded 5' primer and J-beta primers. TCRdb used MiXCR to reprocess the 5' RACE reads, holding one entry per CDR3 protein. The table records approximately 810,000 distinct CDR3 sequences, less than 35% of them present only once. Material: blood. The sequence came from a woman over 75 in good health. V is TRBV7-2 and J is TRBJ1-5; D may be TRBD1 (5 bases). CDR3 in amino acids: CASSFGAPSQSYSNQPQHF. In DNA, the CDR3 is TGTGCCAGCAGCTTTGGGGCCCCCTCGCAGTCGTATAGCAATCAGCCCCAGCATTTT.